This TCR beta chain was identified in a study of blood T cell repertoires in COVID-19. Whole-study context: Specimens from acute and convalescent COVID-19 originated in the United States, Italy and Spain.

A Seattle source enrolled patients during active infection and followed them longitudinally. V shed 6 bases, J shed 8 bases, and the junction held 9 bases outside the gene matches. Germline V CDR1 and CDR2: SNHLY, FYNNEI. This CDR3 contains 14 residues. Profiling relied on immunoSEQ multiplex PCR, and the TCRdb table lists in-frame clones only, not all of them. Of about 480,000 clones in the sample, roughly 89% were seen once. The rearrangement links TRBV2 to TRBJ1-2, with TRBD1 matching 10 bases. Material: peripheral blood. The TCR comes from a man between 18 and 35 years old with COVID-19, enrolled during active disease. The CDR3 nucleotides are TGTGCCAGCAGGGCGGGACAGGGGTTGGGCGGCTACACCTTC. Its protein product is CASRAGQGLGGYTF.